Following are 21 T cell receptor beta chains from one sample sequenced in a study of blood T cell repertoires in COVID-19. Sequenced by immunoSEQ multiplex PCR; TCRdb stores in-frame clones only, minus some. The sample holds approximately 200,000 clones, about 85% seen once. Material for sequencing was peripheral blood. The receptors derive from a woman aged 60-70 years who had recovered from COVID-19.

The CDR3 coding sequence is TGTGCCAGTAGTCCGGCTGGACAGGGAGCCTCCTACGAGCAGTACTTC. Translation gives CASSPAGQGASYEQYF. The genes are TRBV19 and TRBJ2-7; 8 nucleotides match TRBD1. The germline CDR1 and CDR2 sequences are LNHDA and SQIVND (reference sequence). Trimming took 5 bases from V and 0 from J; bases not matched to a gene: 9. The CDR3 totals 16 residues.

The CDR3 DNA is TGCGCCAGCAGCTTGGTCGCAGGGTCCTATAATTCACCCCTCCACTTT. Protein sequence: CASSLVAGSYNSPLHF. The rearrangement uses TRBV5-1 and TRBJ1-6; tentative D call: TRBD1 (5 bases). There are 16 residues in the CDR3. The ends were cut back, 0 bases at V and 1 base at J, with 8 bases in the middle. Germline assignment: CDR1 SGHRS and CDR2 YFSETQ.

A note on this clone: One end of the junction does not line up with germline, which may come from a read error. The identical CDR3 is also encoded by other nucleotide sequences in the sample. The V and J genes are TRBV3-1 (or the pseudogene TRBV3-2) and TRBJ2-1; TRBD2 aligns across 7 bases. Germline CDR1 reads LGHDT; CDR2 reads YNNKEL (reference sequence). The CDR3 spans 15 residues. CDR3 sequence: CASSQASGGYNEQFF. The CDR3 DNA reads TGTGCTAGCAGCCAAGCTAGCGGCGGGTACAATGAGCAGTTCTTC.

The chain carries TRBV2 and TRBJ2-3; no clear D. Germline-derived CDR1 and CDR2 are SNHLY and FYNNEI. The CDR3 spans 15 residues. Trimming pared 6 bases from V and 5 bases from J, leaving 18 bases between. This chain's CDR3 is CASSVDGLTGDTQYF. CDR3 DNA: TGTGCCAGCAGCGTCGACGGGTTGACGGGAGATACGCAGTATTTT.

This clone was found a few times. V and J are TRBV5-1 and TRBJ2-2; 8 nucleotides line up with TRBD1. J lost 2 bases, V lost 0 bases, and 3 bases had no gene match. This CDR3 is built from 16 residues. Germline V gives CDR1 SGHRS, CDR2 YFSETQ. CDR3 region: CASSLVGTGNTGELFF. Here the CDR3 DNA reads TGCGCCAGCAGCTTGGTTGGGACAGGTAACACCGGGGAGCTGTTTTTT.

The chain recombines TRBV7-2 with TRBJ2-2, with a possible D match to TRBD2 (6 bases). This CDR3 is built from 15 residues. The V and J ends lost 5 bases and 0 bases respectively, with 10 bases between them. Germline V gene data show CDR1 as SGHTA and CDR2 as FQGNSA. CDR3 sequence reads: CASSRGTSNTGELFF. The CDR3 DNA reads as TGTGCCAGCAGCCGCGGGACTTCGAACACCGGGGAGCTGTTTTTT. Full variable domain (rest looked up from reference TRBV7-2 and TRBJ2-2): GAGVSQSPSNKVTEKGKDVELRCDPISGHTALYWYRQSLGQGLEFLIYFQGNSAPDKSGLPSDRFSAERTGGSVSTLTIQRTQQEDSAVYLCASSRGTSNTGELFFGEGSRLTVL.

The V call is TRBV4-3, the J call TRBJ2-7; possible D gene TRBD2, 7 bases. Germline CDR1 is LGHNA and CDR2 is YSLEER. Trimming took 2 bases from V and 3 from J, leaving 14 bases between them. This CDR3 spans 15 amino acids. The CDR3 sequence is CASSQFQGGGYEQYF. CDR3 DNA sequence: TGCGCCAGCAGCCAATTTCAAGGGGGGGGCTACGAGCAGTACTTC.

This rearrangement joins TRBV4-3 to TRBJ2-3; 8 positions match TRBD2. This CDR3 comprises 15 residues. In germline, CDR1 is LGHNA, CDR2 YSLEER. Losses at the gene ends were 0 bases for V and 6 bases for J; bases not matched to a gene: 5. The CDR3 protein is CASSQDPGGPDTQYF. The CDR3 DNA reads TGCGCCAGCAGCCAAGACCCGGGGGGGCCGGATACGCAGTATTTT.

The CDR3 nucleotides read TGTGCCAGCAGTGAAGATTTCGTTAGCGGAGCTTTCTTT. Its translation is CASSEDFVSGAFF. V usage is TRBV2 and J usage is TRBJ1-1; D is uncertain. The CDR3 spans 13 residues. Germline CDR1 SNHLY, CDR2 FYNNEI. V was trimmed by 1 base and J by 10 bases, leaving 13 bases between them.

This clone was seen just once. The V gene is TRBV4-2, the J gene TRBJ1-2; the D is unclear. With 0 bases removed from V and 0 bases from J, the gap between germline ends came to 5 bases. The germline gives CDR1 LGHNA, CDR2 YNFKEQ. The CDR3 sequence is 14 residues long. CDR3 sequence: CASSQERANYGYTF. Written as DNA, the CDR3 is TGTGCCAGCAGCCAAGAGCGAGCTAACTATGGCTACACCTTC.

In its sample, this clone was seen once. The chain employs TRBV25-1 and TRBJ2-7; a possible D gene is TRBD1 (6 bases). Germline assignment: CDR1 MGHDK and CDR2 SYGVNS. With 6 bases removed from V and 5 bases from J, the gap between germline ends came to 14 bases. This CDR3 is built from 13 residues. In DNA, the CDR3 is TGTGCCAGCAGACCCCCAGGGGTTAACGAGCAGTACTTC. This codes for CASRPPGVNEQYF.

The V call is TRBV12-3 or TRBV12-4, the J call TRBJ2-3; TRBD1 is a possible D gene (5 bases). The CDR3 runs to 12 residues. With 6 bases removed from V and 3 bases from J, the gap between germline ends came to 7 bases. CDR3 sequence (DNA): TGTGCCAGCAGACCAGGGACAGATACGCAGTATTTT. Protein: CASRPGTDTQYF.

V is TRBV6-6 and J is TRBJ1-5, with D possibly matching TRBD1 (6 bases). Trimming pared 4 bases from V and 7 bases from J, leaving 20 bases between. This CDR3 has 16 amino acids. Germline V gene data show CDR1 as MNHNY and CDR2 as SVGAGI (reference sequence). The CDR3 protein is CASSSLTTGVDQPQHF. The CDR3 DNA reads TGTGCCAGCAGTTCCTTAACGACAGGAGTAGACCAGCCCCAGCATTTT.

The gene calls are TRBV18 and TRBJ2-2; 8 nucleotides match TRBD2. The CDR3 has 16 amino acids. V shed 3 bases and J 6 bases; nucleotides not matched to a gene: 9. The V gene's germline CDR1 is KGHSH and CDR2 LQKENI. CDR3 residues: CASSPTSDGWPGELFF. DNA for the CDR3: TGTGCCAGCTCACCGACTAGCGACGGCTGGCCCGGGGAGCTGTTTTTT.

V and J are TRBV5-1 and TRBJ1-1; 9 bases agree with TRBD1. The CDR3 totals 14 residues. J was trimmed by 4 bases and V by 4 bases; bases with no gene match: 5. Germline V gives CDR1 SGHRS, CDR2 YFSETQ. The CDR3 DNA reads as TGCGCCAGCAGCGTCGGACAGGGGCCCACTGAAGCTTTCTTT. It translates to CASSVGQGPTEAFF.

V usage is TRBV7-2 and J usage is TRBJ1-2; maybe TRBD1 (5 bases). Trimming took 5 bases from V and 6 from J, leaving 19 bases between them. There are 15 residues in the CDR3. Per germline, CDR1 SGHTA and CDR2 FQGNSA. The CDR3 sequence: CASSLSGGMPHGYTF. Here the CDR3 DNA reads TGTGCCAGCAGCCTAAGTGGGGGGATGCCCCATGGCTACACCTTC.

This clone was found once. The chain couples TRBV11-1 to TRBJ1-5; D gene unclear. V gave up 3 bases and J gave up 4 bases, with 7 bases separating them. Looked up from germline, CDR1 is SGHAT and CDR2 is FQDESV (reference sequence). This CDR3 has 13 amino acids. The CDR3 loop reads CASSLRGNQPQHF. Here the CDR3 DNA reads TGTGCCAGCAGCTTGCGGGGAAATCAGCCCCAGCATTTT.

This chain connects TRBV5-8 to TRBJ1-1; 7 positions match TRBD1. V lost 0 bases and J lost 0; bases outside the gene matches: 5. This CDR3 is built from 16 residues. The germline gives CDR1 SGHTS, CDR2 YDEGEE. CDR3 coding DNA: TGTGCCAGCAGCTTGGGGGACAGCATCCTGAACACTGAAGCTTTCTTT. Translation: CASSLGDSILNTEAFF.

The chain has TRBV5-1 and TRBJ1-4; D call uncertain. The CDR3 loop spans 15 amino acids. Germline-derived CDR1 and CDR2 are SGHRS and YFSETQ. V dropped 4 bases and J dropped 8 bases, with 18 bases sitting between them. DNA of the CDR3: TGCGCCAGCAGCAGGCAGGATATTCAAGGAGAAAAACTGTTTTTT. Translating it yields CASSRQDIQGEKLFF. Full variable domain (outside the CDR3, taken from reference TRBV5-1 and TRBJ1-4): KAGVTQTPRYLIKTRGQQVTLSCSPISGHRSVSWYQQTPGQGLQFLFEYFSETQRNKGNFPGRFSGRQFSNSRSEMNVSTLELGDSALYLCASSRQDIQGEKLFFGSGTQLSVL.

The chain combines TRBV5-1 with TRBJ1-2; D not certain. The CDR3 runs to 15 residues. From germline, CDR1 is SGHRS and CDR2 YFSETQ. Trimming left V 3 bases short and J 0 bases short, with 12 bases between. DNA for the CDR3: TGCGCCAGCAGCTCAGGCCTACGTACTAACTATGGCTACACCTTC. It specifies CASSSGLRTNYGYTF.

The chain carries TRBV7-8 and TRBJ1-6, with TRBD1 identical over 9 bases. The CDR3 length is 17 residues. J gave up 3 bases and V 4 bases, and 7 bases lay outside the gene matches. Germline V CDR1 and CDR2: SGHVS, FQNEAQ. The CDR3 region is CASSSGDRDFYNSPLHF. CDR3 in DNA: TGTGCCAGCAGCTCCGGGGACAGGGATTTCTATAATTCACCCCTCCACTTT.